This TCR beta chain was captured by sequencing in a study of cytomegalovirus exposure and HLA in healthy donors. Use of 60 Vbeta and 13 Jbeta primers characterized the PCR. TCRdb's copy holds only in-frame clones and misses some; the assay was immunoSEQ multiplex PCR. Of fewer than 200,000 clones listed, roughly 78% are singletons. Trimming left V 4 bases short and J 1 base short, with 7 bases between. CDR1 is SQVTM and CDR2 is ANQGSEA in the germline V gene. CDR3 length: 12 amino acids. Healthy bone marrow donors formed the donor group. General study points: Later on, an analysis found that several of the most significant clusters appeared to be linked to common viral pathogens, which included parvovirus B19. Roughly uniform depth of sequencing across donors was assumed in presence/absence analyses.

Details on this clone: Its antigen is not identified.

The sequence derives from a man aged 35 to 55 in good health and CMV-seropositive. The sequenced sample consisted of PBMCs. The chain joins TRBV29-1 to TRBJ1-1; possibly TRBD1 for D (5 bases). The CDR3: CSVGQSNTEAFF. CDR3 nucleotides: TGCAGCGTTGGACAGTCGAACACTGAAGCTTTCTTT.